This entry concerns a single T cell receptor beta chain. RNA extraction gave at least 5.5 micrograms of total RNA per sample. From germline, CDR1 is SGHNT and CDR2 YENEEA. The CDR3 consists of 18 residues. The V segment lost 1 base and the J segment 5 bases; nucleotides outside the gene matches: 12. A second about 7 to 12 cycle PCR used barcoded and J-beta primers. Every cDNA molecule bore a tag from a template-switch adaptor containing 12 random nucleotides. A minimum of 3 million CDR3-containing paired-end reads was obtained for each sample. TCRdb analysed the 5' RACE reads with MiXCR anew, one entry per CDR3 protein. The table records approximately 1.5 million distinct CDR3 sequences, about 35% of them present only once. These data belong to a study of blood T cells in healthy people across ages. Turning to the study itself: About one barcoded TCR beta cDNA was captured per two T cells.

This chain uses TRBV11-3 with TRBJ2-1, with TRBD1 identical over 9 bases. The clonotype comes from a woman in her 30s in good health. Material for sequencing was blood. The CDR3 region is CASSLGDRVSREDNEQFF. The CDR3 coding sequence is TGTGCCAGCAGCTTAGGGGACAGGGTCTCACGTGAGGACAATGAGCAGTTCTTC.